This T cell receptor (beta chain) was captured in a study of blood T cells in healthy people across ages. PCR was performed a second time for roughly 7 to 12 cycles using a sample-barcoded 5' primer and a J-beta primer mix. Every single cDNA molecule received a tag from a template-switch adaptor with 12 random nucleotides. Each CDR3 protein is one row after TCRdb ran MiXCR on the 5' RACE reads. This sample carries around 800,000 distinct CDR3 sequences, around 24% of them seen once, and the ten largest clones take under 3%. This clonotype appeared a few times. Antigen: not known. Study-level points and caveats: Versus aged donors, long-lived donors had higher diversity and more naive CD4+ cells.

The CDR3 runs to 16 residues. V lost 1 base and J 0 bases, leaving 10 bases between the germline ends. From germline, CDR1 is MNHEY and CDR2 SVGAGI. The same sample was also studied in work on T cells of mothers and their children.

This chain uses TRBV6-5 with TRBJ2-1; weak D call: TRBD2 (6 bases). This sequence was found in a boy between 5 and 17 years old in good health. Sequencing used blood. The CDR3 sequence: CASSYYGGSSYNEQFF. CDR3 coding DNA: TGTGCCAGCAGTTACTACGGGGGTAGCTCCTACAATGAGCAGTTCTTC.